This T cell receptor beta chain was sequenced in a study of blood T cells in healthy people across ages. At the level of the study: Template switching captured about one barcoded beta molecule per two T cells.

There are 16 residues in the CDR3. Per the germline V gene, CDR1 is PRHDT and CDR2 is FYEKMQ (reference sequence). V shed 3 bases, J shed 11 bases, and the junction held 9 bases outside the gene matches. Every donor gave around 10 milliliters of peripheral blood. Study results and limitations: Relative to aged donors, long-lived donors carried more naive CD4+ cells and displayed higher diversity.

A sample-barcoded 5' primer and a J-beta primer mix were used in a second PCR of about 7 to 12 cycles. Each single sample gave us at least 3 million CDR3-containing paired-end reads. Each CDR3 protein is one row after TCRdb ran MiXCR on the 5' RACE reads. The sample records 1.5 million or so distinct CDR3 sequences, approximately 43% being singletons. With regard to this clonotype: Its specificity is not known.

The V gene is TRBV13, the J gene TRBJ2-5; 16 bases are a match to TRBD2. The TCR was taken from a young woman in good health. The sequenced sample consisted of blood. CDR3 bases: TGTGCCAGCAGCTTGGGACTAGCGGGAGGGGACAATGGGCAGTACTTC. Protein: CASSLGLAGGDNGQYF.